The next 27 T cell receptor beta chains were all read from a single sample in a study of shared clonotypes between healthy human individuals. Repertoires were generated with immunoSEQ multiplex PCR, while TCRdb's copy carries only in-frame clones and drops some. The sample holds approximately 980,000 clones, 70% to 85% seen once. The sequencing sample was made of memory CD4+ T cells sorted from blood. Subset specified: CD45RA-negative fraction. The source of these receptors is a man younger than 35 in good health.

This clone was seen a few times. The gene calls are TRBV30 and TRBJ1-2; no firm D call. V lost 3 bases and J lost 4, with 6 bases in between. The CDR3 is made up of 11 amino acids. Germline V lookup: CDR1 GTSNPN, CDR2 SVGIG (reference sequence). The CDR3 region is CAWSSLYGYTF. The CDR3, as DNA: TGTGCCTGGAGCTCTCTCTATGGCTACACCTTC. Together with reference TRBV30 and TRBJ1-2, the CDR3 gives the full variable domain: SQTIHQWPATLVQPVGSPLSLECTVEGTSNPNLYWYRQAAGRGLQLLFYSVGIGQISSEVPQNLSASRPQDRQFILSSKKLLLSDSGFYLCAWSSLYGYTFGSGTRLTVV.

The genes are TRBV5-1 and TRBJ2-1; a weak D match, TRBD1 (6 bases). Germline V gene lookup returns CDR1 SGHRS and CDR2 YFSETQ. The CDR3 has 14 residues. V was trimmed by 3 bases and J by 4 bases, leaving 11 bases between them. The CDR3 sequence is CASSSGVRYNEQFF. CDR3 in DNA: TGCGCCAGCAGCTCAGGGGTAAGGTACAATGAGCAGTTCTTC.

The V and J genes are TRBV10-3 and TRBJ2-6; TRBD1 agrees at 8 bases. Germline-derived CDR1 and CDR2 are ENHRY and SYGVKD. This CDR3 contains 18 residues. The V segment lost 6 bases and the J segment 0 bases; nucleotides outside the gene matches: 10. The CDR3 nucleotides read TGTGCCATCAGCGGACAGGGCCGGTCGCTCTCTGGGGCCAACGTCCTGACTTTC. It specifies CAISGQGRSLSGANVLTF.

The chain joins TRBV5-1 to TRBJ2-3; 11 nucleotides line up with TRBD2. The CDR3 runs to 17 residues. CDR1 and CDR2 (germline): SGHRS, YFSETQ. V shed 3 bases and J 0 bases; nucleotides not matched to a gene: 6. The chain's CDR3 is CASSSLIAGGSTDTQYF. The CDR3 DNA reads as TGCGCCAGCAGCTCCCTGATAGCGGGGGGGAGCACAGATACGCAGTATTTT.

The gene calls are TRBV27 and TRBJ2-1; 12 bases match TRBD2. The CDR3 length is 16 residues. Trimming took 6 bases from V and 6 from J; bases not matched to a gene: 9. Germline V gives CDR1 MNHEY, CDR2 SMNVEV (reference sequence). The CDR3: CASSPSGGALRNEQFF. The DNA for the CDR3 is TGTGCCAGCAGCCCTAGCGGGGGGGCCCTCCGCAATGAGCAGTTCTTC.

In its sample, this clone was seen a few times. A far larger clone is one base from this, pointing to a likely read error. The chain recombines TRBV11-3 with TRBJ1-1; possibly TRBD1 for D (5 bases). Trimming stripped 0 bases from V and 7 bases from J, with 6 bases between. Looked up from germline, CDR1 is SGHNT and CDR2 is YENEEA. This CDR3 is built from 12 residues. CDR3 bases: TGTGCCAGCAGCTTAGATGGGGGTGAAGCTTTCTTT. Protein sequence: CASSLDGGEAFF.

In its sample, this clone was seen many times. The DNA for the CDR3 is TGTGCCACCGTTGCCGGGACAGCCTCTGGAAACACCATATATTTT. This codes for CATVAGTASGNTIYF. V and J are TRBV18 and TRBJ1-3, with 7 bases matching TRBD1. This CDR3 has 15 residues. Germline-derived CDR1 and CDR2 are KGHSH and LQKENI. V trimming: 10 bases; J trimming: 0 bases; junction bases outside the gene matches: 9.

In this sample, this clone turned up many times. The rearrangement links TRBV19 to TRBJ2-7, with TRBD1 matching 12 bases. V gave up 6 bases and J gave up 4 bases; unmatched junction bases: 1. This CDR3 comprises 13 residues. The germline V gene has CDR1 LNHDA and CDR2 SQIVND (reference sequence). The CDR3 is CASRGQGAYEQYF. CDR3 DNA: TGTGCCAGTAGGGGACAGGGGGCTTACGAGCAGTACTTC.

This clone was seen more than once but under ten times. The rearrangement links TRBV10-2 to TRBJ1-5, with D hard to call. This CDR3 contains 13 residues. Germline V gene data show CDR1 as WSHSY and CDR2 as SAAADI. Trimming removed 6 bases from V and 4 bases from J, with 10 bases in between. CDR3 DNA sequence: TGCGCCAGCAGGAGGGAACCTAATCAGCCCCAGCATTTT. It translates to CASRREPNQPQHF.

Comments on this clone: This specimen includes other DNA sequences encoding the same CDR3. The chain uses TRBV30 and TRBJ2-7, with D perhaps TRBD1 or TRBD2 (5 bases each). There are 11 residues in the CDR3. The germline V and J ends were trimmed by 2 bases and 5 bases, with 7 bases remaining between them. Germline-derived CDR1 and CDR2 are GTSNPN and SVGIG (reference sequence). The CDR3 reads CAWSRGHEQYF. CDR3 nucleotides: TGTGCCTGGAGTCGGGGCCACGAGCAGTACTTC.

V and J are TRBV6-1 and TRBJ2-2; maybe TRBD2 (6 bases). Germline V gene data show CDR1 as MNHNS and CDR2 as SASEGT. Trimming took 3 bases from V and 4 from J, leaving 15 bases between them. This CDR3 is 16 amino acids long. The CDR3 DNA is TGTGCCAGCAGTGACGGAGGGTTAGTAGGCACCGGGGAGCTGTTTTTT. Translating gives CASSDGGLVGTGELFF.

V is TRBV11-2 and J is TRBJ2-3; TRBD2 matches 12 bases. This CDR3 comprises 16 residues. Germline V gives CDR1 SGHAT, CDR2 FQNNGV. The V segment lost 2 bases and the J segment 1 base; nucleotides outside the gene matches: 1. The CDR3 DNA reads TGTGCCAGCAGCTTACTAGCGGGGGGGTGCACAGATACGCAGTATTTT. This gives the protein CASSLLAGGCTDTQYF. Supplemented by reference TRBV11-2 and TRBJ2-3, the full variable domain reads EAGVAQSPRYKIIEKRQSVAFWCNPISGHATLYWYQQILGQGPKLLIQFQNNGVVDDSQLPKDRFSAERLKGVDSTLKIQPAKLEDSAVYLCASSLLAGGCTDTQYFGPGTRLTVL.

The chain is built from TRBV10-3 and TRBJ1-3; D gene ambiguous. This CDR3 contains 13 residues. Germline CDR1 is ENHRY and CDR2 is SYGVKD. The V end lost 7 bases, the J end lost 4 bases, and 11 bases lay between the germline ends. The CDR3 spells CAITEGTGNTIYF. CDR3 DNA sequence: TGTGCCATCACAGAGGGAACCGGAAACACCATATATTTT.

This clone was detected only a few times. The gene calls are TRBV27 and TRBJ1-1; no clear D gene. Germline V gene lookup returns CDR1 MNHEY and CDR2 SMNVEV (reference sequence). V lost 3 bases and J 1 base, leaving 6 bases between the germline ends. The CDR3 consists of 13 residues. The CDR3 loop is CASSFNPNTEAFF. The CDR3 nucleotides are TGTGCCAGCAGTTTCAACCCGAACACTGAAGCTTTCTTT.

This rearrangement joins TRBV2 to TRBJ2-5; D is ambiguous. Trimming removed 11 bases at V and 1 base at J, with 11 bases between. Germline V gene data show CDR1 as SNHLY and CDR2 as FYNNEI. This CDR3 has 12 amino acids. CDR3 sequence: CAGKGSQETQYF. The CDR3 bases are TGTGCCGGAAAGGGATCCCAAGAGACCCAGTACTTC.

The chain employs TRBV7-2 and TRBJ2-7; 9 nucleotides line up with TRBD2. In germline, CDR1 is SGHTA, CDR2 FQGNSA. The CDR3 loop spans 15 amino acids. Trimming removed 4 bases from V and 7 bases from J; junction bases left unmatched: 11. The CDR3 DNA follows: TGTGCCAGCAGCTCGTCTAGCGGGACCCCCCAGGAGCAGTACTTC. This codes for CASSSSSGTPQEQYF.

In its sample, this clone was seen once. V is TRBV2 and J is TRBJ2-3; D unresolved. CDR3 length equals 11 residues. V was clipped by 4 bases and J by 6 bases, with 5 bases between them. Germline V CDR1 and CDR2: SNHLY, FYNNEI. This chain's CDR3 is CASSGLDTQYF. The CDR3 DNA is TGTGCCAGCAGTGGGCTTGATACGCAGTATTTT.

The rearrangement uses TRBV6-5 and TRBJ2-7; TRBD1 is a possible D gene (6 bases). Germline V lookup: CDR1 MNHEY, CDR2 SVGAGI. V dropped 2 bases and J dropped 0 bases, with 11 bases sitting between them. CDR3 length equals 15 residues. The CDR3, as DNA: TGTGCCAGCAGTTACCGGGACACCGCCTCCTACGAGCAGTACTTC. Protein product: CASSYRDTASYEQYF.

This clone turned up a few times. Being one base from a much bigger clone, this may be a read error. The sample carries other DNA sequences with the same CDR3. The chain couples TRBV6-6 to TRBJ2-7; D remains unclear. This CDR3 is built from 11 residues. Germline V gene lookup returns CDR1 MNHNY and CDR2 SVGAGI (reference sequence). V lost 4 bases and J 3 bases, leaving 4 bases between the germline ends. The CDR3 DNA reads as TGTGCCAGCAGTTTGGGCTACGAGCAGTACTTC. This gives the protein CASSLGYEQYF.

This chain joins TRBV28 and TRBJ1-4; 8 nucleotides match TRBD1. The ends lost 5 bases at V and 5 bases at J; junction bases unmatched: 10. The CDR3 totals 16 residues. Germline V lookup: CDR1 MDHEN, CDR2 SYDVKM. The CDR3 spells CASSPGGQEQNEKLFF. CDR3 bases: TGTGCCAGCAGTCCAGGGGGACAGGAACAGAATGAAAAACTGTTTTTT.

The rearrangement uses TRBV2 and TRBJ2-5, with a possible D match to TRBD1 (6 bases). Per the germline V gene, CDR1 is SNHLY and CDR2 is FYNNEI. CDR3 length: 14 residues. The ends were cut back, 6 bases at V and 1 base at J, with 12 bases in the middle. CDR3 residues: CASRDSTVQETQYF. CDR3 sequence (DNA): TGTGCCAGCAGGGACAGCACAGTCCAAGAGACCCAGTACTTC.

The chain links TRBV28 to TRBJ1-5; D is perhaps TRBD1 (5 bases). The CDR3 is 16 amino acids. Germline values: CDR1 MDHEN, CDR2 SYDVKM. V dropped 4 bases and J dropped 6 bases, with 19 bases sitting between them. The CDR3 DNA reads as TGTGCCAGCAGTTCTCTCAGGGTGGGTTTTACTCAGCCCCAGCATTTT. It codes for CASSSLRVGFTQPQHF.

The J gene is TRBJ2-3, the V gene TRBV5-1; 10 bases agree with TRBD2. V was clipped by 0 bases and J by 0 bases; unmatched bases: 10. The germline V gene encodes CDR1 SGHRS and CDR2 YFSETQ. This CDR3 comprises 19 residues. The CDR3 reads CASSLGSLAGVWSTDTQYF. The DNA of the CDR3 is TGCGCCAGCAGCTTGGGATCGCTAGCGGGAGTGTGGAGCACAGATACGCAGTATTTT.

The chain is built from TRBV23-1 and TRBJ1-3; no firm D call. TRBV23-1 is marked as an open reading frame, function uncertain. Trimming removed 0 bases at V and 0 bases at J, with 12 bases between. CDR3 size: 17 residues. CDR3 in amino acids: CASSQSIMADSGNTIYF. CDR3 sequence (DNA): TGCGCCAGCAGTCAATCAATAATGGCAGACTCTGGAAACACCATATATTTT.

The CDR3 DNA sequence: TGTGCCAGCATTGACGGGAGCTCCTACGAGCAGTACTTC. Translated, it gives CASIDGSSYEQYF. The chain combines TRBV6-9 with TRBJ2-7; D is possibly TRBD2 (6 bases). CDR3 length equals 13 residues. Germline CDR1 MNHGY, CDR2 SVAAGI. V lost 7 bases, J lost 0 bases, and 10 bases lay in between.

The chain joins TRBV2 to TRBJ2-2; D remains unclear. The ends were cut back, 4 bases at V and 0 bases at J, with 15 bases in the middle. The germline CDR1 and CDR2 sequences are SNHLY and FYNNEI. The CDR3 consists of 17 residues. The CDR3 bases are TGTGCCAGCAGTGCGTCTCCGGGCGGACCGAACACCGGGGAGCTGTTTTTT. Translating gives CASSASPGGPNTGELFF.

This clone came up many times. Other DNA sequences in this specimen translate into the identical CDR3. This rearrangement joins TRBV28 to TRBJ1-1, with D perhaps TRBD1 (6 bases). The V end lost 6 bases, the J end lost 2 bases, and 13 bases lay between the germline ends. Germline CDR1 reads MDHEN; CDR2 reads SYDVKM. This CDR3 region has 14 residues. CDR3 region: CASRQGGINTEAFF. CDR3 sequence (DNA): TGTGCCAGCAGACAAGGGGGGATAAACACTGAAGCTTTCTTT.